This note documents a single T cell receptor (beta chain) sequence. Its antigen is still unknown. The sample comes from a study of T-cell memory formation after mild COVID-19. CDR3 length: 14 amino acids. V lost 6 bases and J 4 bases, leaving 15 bases between the germline ends. The study's findings and limits: Those CD4+ clones that contracted were mainly in CM and EM (CD8+ ones in EMRA).

Via MiXCR, TCRdb re-called the 5' RACE reads, giving one row per CDR3 protein. The sample includes 580,000 or so distinct CDR3 sequences, 15% to 20% of them seen just once. The gene calls are TRBV12-3 or TRBV12-4 and TRBJ1-2; D perhaps matches TRBD1 (5 bases). This clonotype was sampled from an adult woman who had mild COVID-19 (a few samples of this study predate the infection). Cell type and time point are not known. Sequences were obtained from PBMCs or a T cell subset sorted from them (not recorded which). The CDR3 region is CASSSSTGGYGYTF. CDR3 nucleotide sequence: TGTGCCAGCAGCTCGTCCACAGGTGGCTATGGCTACACCTTC.